Presented here are 5 T cell receptor beta chains from one specimen sequenced in a study of shared clonotypes between healthy human individuals. The assay was immunoSEQ multiplex PCR, and TCRdb's table has in-frame clones only and misses some. The data hold about 480,000 clones, with about four fifths observed a single time. The material sequenced was PBMCs. Source of these receptors: a woman aged 40 to 50 in good health. Some clones in this sample may be carry-over from other donors' samples.

The chain couples TRBV30 to TRBJ2-1, with a tentative D call TRBD2 (5 bases). Germline values: CDR1 GTSNPN, CDR2 SVGIG (reference sequence). V was shortened by 1 base and J by 8 bases, with 12 bases between the two germline ends. CDR3 length: 13 residues. CDR3 in amino acids: CAWSGGLADEQFF. The CDR3 nucleotides read TGTGCCTGGAGTGGTGGGCTAGCTGATGAGCAGTTCTTC.

This clone was detected only once. V is TRBV27 and J is TRBJ2-5; 7 nucleotides align to TRBD2. Germline-derived CDR1 and CDR2 are MNHEY and SMNVEV (reference sequence). The junction had 11 bases not matched to a gene; V was cut back by 5 bases and J by 5 bases. The CDR3 is 15 residues long. The CDR3 coding sequence is TGTGCCAGCAGTCCCCAGCGGGACTATATTGAGACCCAGTACTTC. The encoded protein is CASSPQRDYIETQYF.

The chain joins TRBV6-1 to TRBJ1-2, with D possibly TRBD1 on 5 matching bases. Germline values: CDR1 MNHNS, CDR2 SASEGT. The V gene lost 10 bases and the J gene lost 4 bases, with 13 bases spanning the gap. The CDR3 contains 12 residues. This CDR3 is CATTTAIYGYTF. Here the CDR3 DNA reads TGTGCCACCACGACAGCAATCTATGGCTACACCTTC.

The rearrangement joins TRBV7-9 to TRBJ2-7, with D possibly called TRBD1 or TRBD2 (5 bases each). Trimming removed 5 bases from V and 4 bases from J, with 24 bases in between. CDR3 length equals 17 residues. Looked up from germline, CDR1 is SEHNR and CDR2 is FQNEAQ (reference sequence). CDR3: CASSPGTLILESYEQYF. In DNA, the CDR3 is TGTGCCAGCAGCCCCGGGACCCTCATCCTGGAAAGTTACGAGCAGTACTTC.

This chain links TRBV19 with TRBJ2-1; 7 bases are a match to TRBD2. V was clipped by 3 bases and J by 7 bases; unmatched bases: 6. The CDR3 contains 14 residues. CDR1 is LNHDA and CDR2 is SQIVND in the germline V gene (reference sequence). The CDR3 region has the DNA TGTGCCAGTAGTATCGCGCGGGAGTCGAATGAGCAGTTCTTC. It translates to CASSIARESNEQFF.